These 27 T cell receptor beta chains were sequenced from one sample in a study of T cell changes during pregnancy in multiple sclerosis. Assay used: immunoSEQ multiplex PCR; TCRdb lists only in-frame clones, some missing. The table includes roughly 51,000 clones, around 94% detected once. Here the sequenced sample was CD8+ T cells from peripheral blood mononuclear cells, taken before pregnancy. All receptors derive from a female donor with multiple sclerosis, enrolled in a pregnancy study.

J is TRBJ2-7 and V is TRBV27, with D possibly matching TRBD2 (6 bases). V lost 2 bases and J lost 0, with 11 bases in between. CDR1 and CDR2 (germline): MNHEY, SMNVEV (reference sequence). The CDR3 runs to 15 residues. The CDR3 nucleotides are TGTGCCAGCAGTTTAGGTGGGAGGATCTCCTACGAGCAGTACTTC. It codes for CASSLGGRISYEQYF.

The rearrangement uses TRBV4-2 and TRBJ2-7, with a weak D call TRBD1 (6 bases). The CDR3 contains 13 residues. The germline V gene encodes CDR1 LGHNA and CDR2 YNFKEQ. Trimming took off 4 bases at V and 3 bases at J, with 10 bases between the two ends. The CDR3 region is CASSPRTVYEQYF. The CDR3 DNA is TGTGCCAGCAGCCCCCGGACAGTCTACGAGCAGTACTTC.

The genes are TRBV7-9 and TRBJ2-7; 8 bases agree with TRBD1. V lost 3 bases and J lost 0; bases outside the gene matches: 7. The CDR3 has 16 residues. The V gene's germline CDR1 is SEHNR and CDR2 FQNEAQ (reference sequence). The CDR3 protein is CASSLVGQVRSYEQYF. The DNA of the CDR3 is TGTGCCAGCAGCTTGGTGGGACAGGTCCGCTCCTACGAGCAGTACTTC.

By sample fraction, this clone is medium-sized. This rearrangement joins TRBV4-2 to TRBJ2-5; TRBD2 matches 14 bases. CDR1 and CDR2 from the germline V gene are LGHNA and YNFKEQ. This CDR3 comprises 16 residues. V was clipped by 1 base and J by 4 bases; unmatched bases: 2. CDR3 DNA: TGTGCCAGCAGCCAAGGACTAGCGGGAGGGCCAGAGACCCAGTACTTC. Translated: CASSQGLAGGPETQYF.

Comments on this clone: At one boundary the junction diverges from the germline segment, which might be a read error. V usage is TRBV7-9 and J usage is TRBJ2-7, with D maybe TRBD2 (6 bases). This CDR3 is built from 15 residues. The germline gives CDR1 SEHNR, CDR2 FQNEAQ (reference sequence). The CDR3 bases are TGTGCCAGCAGCCTAGCAGCGGGCTTCTCCTACGAGCAGTACTTC. Its translation is CASSLAAGFSYEQYF.

The chain employs TRBV7-9 and TRBJ1-2, with D possibly matching TRBD1 (5 bases). The CDR3 spans 16 residues. V lost 4 bases, J lost 5 bases, and 20 bases lay in between. Germline V gene lookup returns CDR1 SEHNR and CDR2 FQNEAQ (reference sequence). Written as DNA, the CDR3 is TGTGCCAGCAGCTCAAGCCATCTGACAGACTTTTATGGCTACACCTTC. Translation: CASSSSHLTDFYGYTF.

In its sample, this clone was seen a few times. The rearrangement links TRBV7-9 to TRBJ1-1, with a weak D call TRBD1 (5 bases). Trimming took off 5 bases at V and 8 bases at J, with 12 bases between the two ends. The CDR3 has 12 amino acids. Germline V CDR1 and CDR2: SEHNR, FQNEAQ (reference sequence). The chain's CDR3 is CASSHQGLEAFF. The CDR3 DNA reads as TGTGCCAGCAGCCATCAGGGACTGGAAGCTTTCTTT.

The gene calls are TRBV6-4 and TRBJ2-7; the D gene is possibly TRBD1 (6 bases). The CDR3 spans 11 residues. Deletions cut 7 bases from V and 9 bases from J, with 13 bases between. CDR1 MRHNA and CDR2 SNTAGT come from the germline V gene. The CDR3 region has the DNA TGTGCCAGCACATATCAGGACAGGCAGTACTTC. Translated, it gives CASTYQDRQYF.

V is TRBV7-9 and J is TRBJ2-4; 10 nucleotides align to TRBD2. Per germline, CDR1 SEHNR and CDR2 FQNEAQ (reference sequence). This CDR3 is built from 16 residues. V lost 6 bases to trimming and J lost 4 bases; unmatched junction nucleotides: 9. The CDR3 region is CASSGSSGSSKNIQYF. The CDR3 DNA is TGTGCCAGCAGTGGATCTAGCGGGAGCTCAAAAAACATTCAGTACTTC.

This sequence joins TRBV5-6 and TRBJ2-3, with 9 bases identical to TRBD2. Germline CDR1 SGHDT, CDR2 YYEEEE. V gave up 2 bases and J gave up 5 bases; unmatched junction bases: 6. This CDR3 has 15 amino acids. In DNA form, the CDR3 reads TGTGCCAGCAGCTTAATAGGGCGGGAGGGAGATACGCAGTATTTT. Residues: CASSLIGREGDTQYF.

The chain employs TRBV7-2 and TRBJ2-7; weak D call: TRBD2 (6 bases). Germline V CDR1 and CDR2: SGHTA, FQGNSA. Deletions cut 5 bases from V and 7 bases from J, with 18 bases between. The CDR3 spans 14 residues. CDR3 loop: CASSLPGLREEQYF. CDR3 DNA sequence: TGTGCCAGCAGCCTCCCGGGACTCCGGGAGGAGCAGTACTTC.

The chain has TRBV19 and TRBJ2-2; no firm D call. V lost 9 bases, J lost 0 bases, and 14 bases lay in between. Germline assignment: CDR1 LNHDA and CDR2 SQIVND (reference sequence). This CDR3 has 15 residues. CDR3 protein: CASSPWSANTGELFF. CDR3 nucleotide sequence: TGTGCCAGCTCTCCCTGGTCAGCGAACACCGGGGAGCTGTTTTTT. The entire variable domain, with the rest obtained from reference TRBV19 and TRBJ2-2, is as follows: DGGITQSPKYLFRKEGQNVTLSCEQNLNHDAMYWYRQDPGQGLRLIYYSQIVNDFQKGDIAEGYSVSREKKESFPLTVTSAQKNPTAFYLCASSPWSANTGELFFGEGSRLTVL.

A few counts support this clone. This chain uses TRBV19 with TRBJ1-3; no clear D. Germline V gene lookup returns CDR1 LNHDA and CDR2 SQIVND (reference sequence). The CDR3 runs to 15 residues. The V end lost 5 bases, the J end lost 0 bases, and 11 bases lay between the germline ends. As DNA, the CDR3 is TGTGCCAGTAGTGTGACGGACTACTCTGGAAACACCATATATTTT. It translates to CASSVTDYSGNTIYF.

The rearrangement links TRBV5-1 to TRBJ2-7, with 8 bases aligning to TRBD1. The CDR3 length is 12 residues. Germline loops: CDR1 SGHRS, CDR2 YFSETQ. With V trimmed by 7 bases and J by 3 bases, 3 bases remained unmatched. As DNA, the CDR3 is TGCGCCAGCTCGGACAGGGTCTACGAGCAGTACTTC. It specifies CASSDRVYEQYF.

The chain couples TRBV25-1 to TRBJ2-5, with D possibly being TRBD1 (6 bases). Trimming removed 3 bases at V and 2 bases at J, with 10 bases between. CDR3 length: 14 residues. Germline V gives CDR1 MGHDK, CDR2 SYGVNS. CDR3 sequence (DNA): TGTGCCAGCAGTGATTATAGGGGGCAAGAGACCCAGTACTTC. Residues: CASSDYRGQETQYF.

V and J are TRBV6-5 and TRBJ1-1, with TRBD1 as a possible D gene (5 bases). This CDR3 contains 13 residues. With 4 bases removed from V and 2 bases from J, the gap between germline ends came to 8 bases. In germline, CDR1 is MNHEY, CDR2 SVGAGI. This CDR3 reads CASSFTGNTEAFF. The CDR3 bases are TGTGCCAGCAGTTTTACAGGTAACACTGAAGCTTTCTTT.

The chain links TRBV30 to TRBJ1-4, with TRBD1 as a possible D gene (5 bases). The germline V gene has CDR1 GTSNPN and CDR2 SVGIG (reference sequence). The germline V and J ends were trimmed by 3 bases and 6 bases, with 17 bases remaining between them. CDR3 length equals 15 residues. CDR3 region: CAWSPGVGLDEKLFF. DNA of the CDR3: TGTGCCTGGAGCCCCGGGGTGGGACTGGATGAAAAACTGTTTTTT.

This chain uses TRBV19 with TRBJ2-5; D perhaps matches TRBD2 (5 bases). Germline CDR1 and CDR2: LNHDA and SQIVND (reference sequence). Trimming took off 5 bases at V and 0 bases at J, with 16 bases between the two ends. There are 16 residues in the CDR3. This CDR3 reads CASSVGSLADQETQYF. DNA for the CDR3: TGTGCCAGTAGTGTAGGTTCGCTAGCAGACCAAGAGACCCAGTACTTC.

For the CDR3, the DNA is TGTGCCAGTAGTATAGTTGGGACAGGGGGTAATGAGCAGTTCTTC. Translation: CASSIVGTGGNEQFF. J is TRBJ2-1 and V is TRBV19, with 11 bases matching TRBD1. Per the germline V gene, CDR1 is LNHDA and CDR2 is SQIVND (reference sequence). The CDR3 loop spans 15 amino acids. With 1 base clipped from V and 7 bases from J, the junction kept 3 bases outside the gene matches.

The rearrangement joins TRBV27 to TRBJ1-1; a weak D match, TRBD1 (5 bases). V lost 3 bases and J 3 bases, leaving 8 bases between the germline ends. The length of the CDR3 is 13 residues. Germline CDR1 is MNHEY and CDR2 is SMNVEV (reference sequence). CDR3 residues: CASSLAGHTEAFF. The DNA for the CDR3 is TGTGCCAGCAGTTTGGCGGGGCACACTGAAGCTTTCTTT.

The chain recombines TRBV27 with TRBJ1-1; D is unclear. V dropped 3 bases and J dropped 1 base, with 6 bases sitting between them. The CDR3 extends over 13 amino acids. From germline, CDR1 is MNHEY and CDR2 SMNVEV (reference sequence). For the CDR3, the DNA is TGTGCCAGCAGTTTCCAAGCGAACACTGAAGCTTTCTTT. Translation gives CASSFQANTEAFF.

The V call is TRBV4-1, the J call TRBJ2-2, with 7 bases lining up with TRBD1. The CDR3 consists of 13 residues. J was trimmed by 6 bases and V by 3 bases; bases with no gene match: 1. Germline V lookup: CDR1 MGHRA, CDR2 YSYEKL. DNA of the CDR3: TGCGCCAGCAGCCAGGGACAGCCCGGGGAGCTGTTTTTT. Protein sequence: CASSQGQPGELFF.

The gene calls are TRBV15 and TRBJ2-5, with 7 bases lining up with TRBD1. Germline V gene lookup returns CDR1 LNHNV and CDR2 YYDKDF (reference sequence). Trimming cost V 2 bases and J 2 bases; bases outside gene matches: 8. The CDR3 totals 16 residues. CDR3 nucleotide sequence: TGTGCCACCAGCAGAACCAGGGGGAATCCACAAGAGACCCAGTACTTC. Encoded protein: CATSRTRGNPQETQYF. The variable domain in full, with the rest retrieved from reference TRBV15 and TRBJ2-5, is DAMVIQNPRYQVTQFGKPVTLSCSQTLNHNVMYWYQQKSSQAPKLLFHYYDKDFNNEADTPDNFQSRRPNTSFCFLDIRSPGLGDTAMYLCATSRTRGNPQETQYFGPGTRLLVL.

The chain employs TRBV11-2 and TRBJ2-1; 14 bases map to TRBD2. The germline gives CDR1 SGHAT, CDR2 FQNNGV. The CDR3 spans 18 residues. Trimming took 5 bases from V and 7 from J; bases not matched to a gene: 13. CDR3 coding DNA: TGTGCCAGCAGCCAACAAGAACCGGGACTAGCGGGAGTAAATGAGCAGTTCTTC. Translated: CASSQQEPGLAGVNEQFF.

The J gene is TRBJ1-1, the V gene TRBV7-8, with TRBD1 identical over 8 bases. V was pared by 2 bases and J by 5 bases, with 7 bases of the junction left unmatched. There are 15 residues in the CDR3. Germline V CDR1 and CDR2: SGHVS, FQNEAQ. The CDR3 DNA sequence: TGTGCCAGCAGCTTACGGGTTACAGGGGGTACTGAAGCTTTCTTT. Translation: CASSLRVTGGTEAFF.

The rearrangement uses TRBV15 and TRBJ2-5, with 10 bases matching TRBD2. Germline V gene data show CDR1 as LNHNV and CDR2 as YYDKDF (reference sequence). J lost 3 bases, V lost 1 base, and 14 bases had no gene match. The CDR3 has 19 amino acids. CDR3 nucleotides: TGTGCCACCAGCAGAGGCCTAAGACTAGCGGGCCGCTCGGAAGAGACCCAGTACTTC. It specifies CATSRGLRLAGRSEETQYF.

The chain employs TRBV7-9 and TRBJ2-1; D may be TRBD1 (5 bases). Germline V gives CDR1 SEHNR, CDR2 FQNEAQ (reference sequence). The V and J ends lost 7 bases and 5 bases respectively, with 18 bases between them. The CDR3 is 15 residues long. The CDR3 sequence is CASTIPGKSHNEQFF. The CDR3 nucleotides are TGTGCCAGCACCATCCCAGGGAAATCCCACAATGAGCAGTTCTTC.